This TCR beta chain was documented in a study of blood T cell repertoires in COVID-19. Looking at the study overall: COVID-19 samples, acute and convalescent, were from the United States, Italy and Spain. Sources were T cells, B-cell-depleted T cells, or PBMCs; the material itself was cDNA or gDNA.

Notes on this clone: The sample carries other DNA sequences with the same CDR3.

How the authors handled the data: Estimation of nucleated cell counts was performed using reference gene primer amplification. Only in-frame clones appear in the TCRdb table, and some are missing; sequencing was by immunoSEQ multiplex PCR. V and J calls and clone size are copied from that table; D and trimming were computed from the DNA. Of 200,000 or so clones in the sample, roughly 80% are singletons; the top ten hold around 2.7%. V trimming: 6 bases; J trimming: 3 bases; junction bases outside the gene matches: 4. This CDR3 contains 15 residues. In germline, CDR1 is KGHSH, CDR2 LQKENI. The J gene is TRBJ2-1, the V gene TRBV18, with 11 bases fitting TRBD1. Material for sequencing was peripheral blood. This clonotype was sampled from a woman in her twenties or thirties who had recovered from COVID-19. The CDR3 protein is CASSPGTGGYNEQFF. The DNA of the CDR3 is TGTGCCAGCTCCCCGGGGACAGGGGGCTACAATGAGCAGTTCTTC. The full variable domain, rest sourced from reference TRBV18 and TRBJ2-1, is NAGVMQNPRHLVRRRGQEARLRCSPMKGHSHVYWYRQLPEEGLKFMVYLQKENIIDESGMPKERFSAEFPKEGPSILRIQQVVRGDSAAYFCASSPGTGGYNEQFFGPGTRLTVL.